Listed here are 14 T cell receptor beta chains from one sample, sequenced in a study of monozygotic twins with inflammatory bowel disease. TCRdb re-called the 5' RACE reads and gives one entry per CDR3 protein, without DNA. Its listing shows fewer than 550,000 distinct CDR3 sequences. The source material was blood. These receptors were taken from a human donor with ulcerative colitis or Crohn's disease, or a healthy co-twin of an affected twin (not recorded which).

The chain carries TRBV27 and TRBJ1-2; the TCRdb call, TRBD1, lacks DNA for checking. This CDR3 spans 14 amino acids. In germline, CDR1 is MNHEY, CDR2 SMNVEV (reference sequence). CDR3 amino acids: CASSPRTGERGYTF.

The rearrangement links TRBV27 to TRBJ2-1. The CDR3 has 15 residues. CDR1 is MNHEY and CDR2 is SMNVEV in the germline V gene (reference sequence). This chain's CDR3 is CASSWGGVTYNEQFF.

The chain links TRBV6-1 to TRBJ2-1; lacking DNA, the TRBD2 call made by TCRdb goes unchecked. The CDR3 has 15 residues. Germline CDR1 reads MNHNS; CDR2 reads SASEGT. CDR3: CASTKGTSPNNEQFF.

The chain joins TRBV7-9 to TRBJ1-4; lacking DNA, the TRBD1 call made by TCRdb goes unchecked. CDR1 is SEHNR and CDR2 is FQNEAQ in the germline V gene (reference sequence). This CDR3 region has 13 residues. The CDR3 is CASSSQGVEKLFF.

V is TRBV20-1 and J is TRBJ2-1; TCRdb reports TRBD2, a call that lacks DNA to check it against. The germline V gene has CDR1 DFQATT and CDR2 SNEGSKA (reference sequence). CDR3 length equals 14 residues. Here the CDR3 reads CSASDWIAGDEQFF.

This chain uses TRBV5-1 with TRBJ2-1; TCRdb indicates TRBD1, and absent DNA this call remains unverified. CDR1 is SGHRS, CDR2 YFSETQ, per germline. The CDR3 consists of 15 residues. CDR3 sequence reads: CASSLRQGSLGEQFF.

The chain carries TRBV5-6 and TRBJ2-2; the TRBD1 assignment by TCRdb is unverifiable without DNA. The CDR3 covers 16 residues. Looked up from germline, CDR1 is SGHDT and CDR2 is YYEEEE. The CDR3 reads CASSTVTGLDTGELFF.

The chain is built from TRBV20-1 and TRBJ2-7; the D call of TRBD1 rests on TCRdb alone, since no DNA is present to check it. The germline V gene encodes CDR1 DFQATT and CDR2 SNEGSKA (reference sequence). The CDR3 has 13 amino acids. This CDR3 reads CSASRLGGLEQYF.

The chain joins TRBV5-1 to TRBJ2-1; the D gene TCRdb calls, TRBD1, cannot be checked with no DNA. The CDR3 runs 16 residues. CDR1 SGHRS and CDR2 YFSETQ come from the germline V gene. The CDR3 loop reads CASSPDRGTGYNEQFF.

V and J are TRBV11-3 and TRBJ2-2; TCRdb's D call of TRBD1 is untestable without DNA. The length of the CDR3 is 14 residues. Germline lookup yields CDR1 SGHNT and CDR2 YENEEA. CDR3 sequence reads: CASTRTGGTGELFF.

The chain combines TRBV5-1 with TRBJ2-5; the D gene TCRdb calls, TRBD2, cannot be checked with no DNA. There are 18 residues in the CDR3. Per the germline V gene, CDR1 is SGHRS and CDR2 is YFSETQ. The CDR3 region is CASSLHRTSGQLKETRYF.

The chain is built from TRBV12-3 or TRBV12-4 and TRBJ1-3; absent DNA, TCRdb's TRBD1 call cannot be checked. This CDR3 contains 17 residues. The CDR3 loop is CASSRRTAASSGNTIYF.

The chain employs TRBV28 and TRBJ2-1. In germline, CDR1 is MDHEN, CDR2 SYDVKM. There are 15 residues in the CDR3. CDR3 sequence reads: CASSLWAGSYNEQFF.

J is TRBJ1-2 and V is TRBV5-1; TCRdb proposes TRBD1, but this gene call is untestable without DNA. The CDR3 is made up of 14 amino acids. Germline V lookup: CDR1 SGHRS, CDR2 YFSETQ. The CDR3 protein is CASSLRQGPYGYTF.